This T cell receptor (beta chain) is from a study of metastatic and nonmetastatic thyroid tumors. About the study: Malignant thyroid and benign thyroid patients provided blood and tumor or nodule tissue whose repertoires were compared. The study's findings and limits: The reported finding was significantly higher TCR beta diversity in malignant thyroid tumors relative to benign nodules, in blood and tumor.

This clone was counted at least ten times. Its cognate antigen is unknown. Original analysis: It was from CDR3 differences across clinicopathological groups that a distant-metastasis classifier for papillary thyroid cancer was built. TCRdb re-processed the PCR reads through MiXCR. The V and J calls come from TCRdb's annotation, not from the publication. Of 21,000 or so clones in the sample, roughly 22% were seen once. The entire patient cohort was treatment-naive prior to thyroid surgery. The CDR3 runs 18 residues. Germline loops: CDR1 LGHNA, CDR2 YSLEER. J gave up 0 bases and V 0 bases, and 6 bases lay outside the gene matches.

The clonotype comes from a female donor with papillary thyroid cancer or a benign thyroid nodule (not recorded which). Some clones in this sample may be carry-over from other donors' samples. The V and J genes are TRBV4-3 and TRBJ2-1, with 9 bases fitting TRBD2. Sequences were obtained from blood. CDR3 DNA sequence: TGCGCCAGCAGCCAAGATCGACTAGCGGTGAGCTCCTACAATGAGCAGTTCTTC. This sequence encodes CASSQDRLAVSSYNEQFF.